Below, 20 T cell receptor beta chains from the same sample are listed, as sequenced in a study of blood T cell repertoires in COVID-19. The data were produced by immunoSEQ multiplex PCR, yet TCRdb's version contains in-frame clones alone and is incomplete. Of 150,000 to 200,000 clones listed, approximately 78% were seen once; the top ten hold 9.5% to 13%. Sequenced sample: peripheral blood. These receptor sequences come from a human donor in a cohort sampled during active COVID-19.

The chain carries TRBV29-1 and TRBJ2-3; D possibly corresponds to TRBD2 (6 bases). V shed 4 bases and J shed 9 bases, with 14 bases lying between them. In germline, CDR1 is SQVTM, CDR2 ANQGSEA. This CDR3 spans 12 amino acids. CDR3 sequence (DNA): TGCAGCGTTGCCAGCGGGTATGAAACGCAGTATTTT. As protein: CSVASGYETQYF.

The chain is built from TRBV24-1 and TRBJ2-2; TRBD2 aligns across 12 bases. The V gene's germline CDR1 is KGHDR and CDR2 SFDVKD. The CDR3 spans 20 residues. Trimming removed 4 bases from V and 9 bases from J; junction bases left unmatched: 20. This CDR3 is CATSDQPPSGGASSRRELFF. CDR3 coding DNA: TGTGCCACCAGTGACCAGCCCCCTAGCGGGGGGGCCTCGTCCCGCCGGGAGCTGTTTTTT.

By proportion, this clone is medium-sized. The rearrangement links TRBV6-5 to TRBJ1-2; D possibly corresponds to TRBD1 (5 bases). Trimming left V 5 bases short and J 7 bases short, with 11 bases between. The germline V gene encodes CDR1 MNHEY and CDR2 SVGAGI. The length of the CDR3 is 12 residues. CDR3 amino acids: CASSLVGGGYTF. The CDR3, as DNA: TGTGCCAGCAGTCTCGTCGGGGGTGGCTACACCTTC.

The V call is TRBV16, the J call TRBJ1-2; 10 positions match TRBD1. The ends lost 0 bases at V and 6 bases at J; junction bases unmatched: 1. The CDR3 is 14 amino acids. The germline CDR1 and CDR2 sequences are KGHSY and FQNENV. The CDR3 DNA reads TGTGCCAGCAGCCAATCTGGGACAGGGGATGGCTACACCTTC. This gives the protein CASSQSGTGDGYTF. The full variable domain, with the rest looked up from reference TRBV16 and TRBJ1-2, is GEEVAQTPKHLVRGEGQKAKLYCAPIKGHSYVFWYQQVLKNEFKFLISFQNENVFDETGMPKERFSAKCLPNSPCSLEIQATKLEDSAVYFCASSQSGTGDGYTFGSGTRLTVV.

For the CDR3, the DNA is TGTGCCAGCAGCTTTGACACTGGAAACACCATATATTTT. As protein: CASSFDTGNTIYF. The rearrangement joins TRBV7-9 to TRBJ1-3; D is uncertain. Germline CDR1 reads SEHNR; CDR2 reads FQNEAQ (reference sequence). Trimming took off 3 bases at V and 2 bases at J, with 5 bases between the two ends. CDR3 length: 13 residues. The entire variable domain, with the rest obtained from reference TRBV7-9 and TRBJ1-3, is as follows: DTGVSQNPRHKITKRGQNVTFRCDPISEHNRLYWYRQTLGQGPEFLTYFQNEAQLEKSRLLSDRFSAERPKGSFSTLEIQRTEQGDSAMYLCASSFDTGNTIYFGEGSWLTVV.

The rearrangement joins TRBV4-1 to TRBJ1-1, with a tentative D call TRBD1 (5 bases). Trimming cost V 4 bases and J 5 bases, with 17 bases left between them. This CDR3 comprises 15 residues. Germline V gene data show CDR1 as MGHRA and CDR2 as YSYEKL. CDR3 nucleotides: TGCGCCAGCAGCCCACGACAAGGGGTCGAAACTGAAGCTTTCTTT. Translated, it gives CASSPRQGVETEAFF.

The V gene is TRBV10-3, the J gene TRBJ1-2; D possibly corresponds to TRBD1 (6 bases). Trimming removed 3 bases at V and 4 bases at J, with 18 bases between. Germline V gives CDR1 ENHRY, CDR2 SYGVKD. The CDR3 totals 16 residues. CDR3 amino acids: CAISDPRTAGTYGYTF. CDR3 DNA: TGTGCCATCAGTGACCCAAGGACAGCAGGCACCTATGGCTACACCTTC.

V is TRBV11-2 and J is TRBJ1-1; D might be TRBD1 (5 bases). V lost 1 base and J lost 2, with 14 bases in between. CDR1 and CDR2 (germline): SGHAT, FQNNGV. This CDR3 has 16 residues. The CDR3 loop reads CASSLGGGIGNTEAFF. CDR3 in DNA: TGTGCCAGCAGCTTAGGGGGGGGAATAGGAAACACTGAAGCTTTCTTT.

This chain links TRBV6-2 or TRBV6-3 with TRBJ1-3, with unresolved D. Germline V gene lookup returns CDR1 MNHEY and CDR2 SVGEGT. The length of the CDR3 is 12 residues. V was shortened by 5 bases and J by 0 bases, with 2 bases between the two germline ends. The DNA for the CDR3 is TGTGCCAGCAGTCGCTCTGGAAACACCATATATTTT. It is translated as CASSRSGNTIYF.

The CDR3 nucleotides read TGTGCCAGCAGTACTAGCGGGTTGAGCACAGATACGCAGTATTTT. It encodes CASSTSGLSTDTQYF. The chain has TRBV7-3 and TRBJ2-3; TRBD2 matches 9 bases. After removal of 6 bases from V and 0 bases from J, the junction contained 4 bases not matched to a gene. The CDR3 runs 15 residues. Germline V gene sequence: CDR1 SGHTA, CDR2 FQGTGA.

The chain employs TRBV6-5 and TRBJ2-7; D is perhaps TRBD1 (7 bases). The CDR3 totals 14 residues. Trimming removed 9 bases from V and 0 bases from J, with 15 bases in between. Germline-derived CDR1 and CDR2 are MNHEY and SVGAGI. The CDR3 DNA reads as TGTGCCAGTTCAAGGGGGGACAGCTCCTACGAGCAGTACTTC. Protein product: CASSRGDSSYEQYF.

This clone appeared once. The V and J genes are TRBV7-2 and TRBJ2-5; maybe TRBD2 (6 bases). Germline V gene data show CDR1 as SGHTA and CDR2 as FQGNSA. Trimming stripped 3 bases from V and 6 bases from J, with 14 bases between. The CDR3 covers 14 residues. CDR3 nucleotides: TGTGCCAGCAGCTTCGGGGGTTCTGGGAAGACCCAGTACTTC. Translation: CASSFGGSGKTQYF.

V and J are TRBV3-1 (or the pseudogene TRBV3-2) and TRBJ2-5, with TRBD1 as a possible D gene (6 bases). The CDR3 loop spans 14 amino acids. Germline lookup yields CDR1 LGHDT and CDR2 YNNKEL (reference sequence). The ends were cut back, 5 bases at V and 2 bases at J, with 12 bases in the middle. The CDR3 nucleotides are TGTGCCAGCAGCTCCAGGGGAACACAAGAGACCCAGTACTTC. This gives the protein CASSSRGTQETQYF.

The rearrangement joins TRBV7-2 to TRBJ2-7; 7 bases are a match to TRBD1. Germline V lookup: CDR1 SGHTA, CDR2 FQGNSA. Trimming cost V 6 bases and J 2 bases; bases outside gene matches: 13. The length of the CDR3 is 16 residues. The CDR3, as DNA: TGTGCCAGCAGTCCTTCATTTTCCACAGGGGCCTACGAGCAGTACTTC. Protein sequence: CASSPSFSTGAYEQYF. Filled out from reference TRBV7-2 and TRBJ2-7, the complete variable domain reads GAGVSQSPSNKVTEKGKDVELRCDPISGHTALYWYRQSLGQGLEFLIYFQGNSAPDKSGLPSDRFSAERTGGSVSTLTIQRTQQEDSAVYLCASSPSFSTGAYEQYFGPGTRLTVT.

The V call is TRBV5-5, the J call TRBJ1-1, with 7 nucleotides matching TRBD1. Germline V lookup: CDR1 SGHKS, CDR2 YYEKEE (reference sequence). Trimming at V came to 3 bases and at J to 0 bases, leaving 5 bases not matched to a gene. This CDR3 contains 15 residues. CDR3 bases: TGTGCCAGCAGCTCGCCCGGGACAGTGAACACTGAAGCTTTCTTT. Encoded protein: CASSSPGTVNTEAFF.

This clone came up a few times. The rearrangement uses TRBV7-8 and TRBJ1-5; D unclear. This CDR3 has 14 amino acids. Trimming left V 1 base short and J 5 bases short, with 9 bases between. Germline V gene lookup returns CDR1 SGHVS and CDR2 FQNEAQ. The CDR3, as DNA: TGTGCCAGCAGCTTAGGCAACGCGTATCAGCCCCAGCATTTT. Amino acids: CASSLGNAYQPQHF. Combining the CDR3 with reference TRBV7-8 and TRBJ1-5 gives the whole variable domain GAGVSQSPRYKVAKRGQDVALRCDPISGHVSLFWYQQALGQGPEFLTYFQNEAQLDKSGLPSDRFFAERPEGSVSTLKIQRTQQEDSAVYLCASSLGNAYQPQHFGDGTRLSIL.

The chain recombines TRBV27 with TRBJ2-3, with TRBD2 matching 9 bases. Germline values: CDR1 MNHEY, CDR2 SMNVEV (reference sequence). Trimming removed 5 bases from V and 8 bases from J; junction bases left unmatched: 11. The CDR3 has 15 amino acids. In nucleotides, the CDR3 is TGTGCCAGCAGTATTGGGGGACTAGCTTCGACTACGCAGTATTTT. Encoded protein: CASSIGGLASTTQYF.

The chain recombines TRBV4-3 with TRBJ2-1; 11 bases line up with TRBD2. Germline V lookup: CDR1 LGHNA, CDR2 YSLEER. This CDR3 spans 17 amino acids. Trimming removed 3 bases from V and 2 bases from J; junction bases left unmatched: 6. The DNA of the CDR3 is TGCGCCAGCAGCCATGGACTAGCGGGTAAAGCCTACAATGAGCAGTTCTTC. Amino acid sequence: CASSHGLAGKAYNEQFF.

A single count supports this clone. This chain uses TRBV5-1 with TRBJ2-3; 7 positions match TRBD1. From germline, CDR1 is SGHRS and CDR2 YFSETQ. V was clipped by 4 bases and J by 0 bases; unmatched bases: 8. This CDR3 region has 16 residues. CDR3 amino acids: CASSQGDRPSTDTQYF. The CDR3 DNA reads as TGCGCCAGCAGCCAGGGGGACAGACCTAGCACAGATACGCAGTATTTT. Full variable domain (remainder filled in from reference TRBV5-1 and TRBJ2-3): KAGVTQTPRYLIKTRGQQVTLSCSPISGHRSVSWYQQTPGQGLQFLFEYFSETQRNKGNFPGRFSGRQFSNSRSEMNVSTLELGDSALYLCASSQGDRPSTDTQYFGPGTRLTVL.

This chain joins TRBV19 and TRBJ2-7; 8 positions match TRBD2. The CDR3 is 14 residues long. The trim removed 4 bases at V and 4 bases at J, leaving 6 bases unmatched. Germline CDR1 is LNHDA and CDR2 is SQIVND (reference sequence). CDR3 DNA: TGTGCCAGTAGTACGAGCGGGAGCCAATACGAGCAGTACTTC. This translates into CASSTSGSQYEQYF.